Shown below are 25 T cell receptor beta chains from a single sample sequenced in a study of shared clonotypes between healthy human individuals. Produced via immunoSEQ multiplex PCR; TCRdb's table is partial and in-frame only. The top ten hold roughly 0.45% of the sample, which has about 1.5 million clones, 98% seen once. The sample taken for sequencing was naive CD4+ T cells sorted from blood. The subset: CD45RA+ positively selected. Source of these receptors: a man younger than 45 in good health.

This sequence joins TRBV11-2 and TRBJ1-2; D call uncertain. Germline CDR1 SGHAT, CDR2 FQNNGV. This CDR3 is built from 15 residues. V lost 2 bases to trimming and J lost 4 bases, with 14 bases between them. This CDR3 is CASSLNAGRTYGYTF. Written as DNA, the CDR3 is TGTGCCAGCAGCTTAAACGCAGGCAGGACCTATGGCTACACCTTC.

This chain links TRBV2 with TRBJ2-5; no firm D call. CDR3 length equals 13 residues. The V end was cut by 3 bases, the J end by 4 bases, with 9 bases between. Germline CDR1 is SNHLY and CDR2 is FYNNEI. CDR3 protein: CASSEMGRETQYF. CDR3 sequence (DNA): TGTGCCAGCAGTGAGATGGGAAGAGAGACCCAGTACTTC. Full variable domain (remainder filled in from reference TRBV2 and TRBJ2-5): EPEVTQTPSHQVTQMGQEVILRCVPISNHLYFYWYRQILGQKVEFLVSFYNNEISEKSEIFDDQFSVERPDGSNFTLKIRSTKLEDSAMYFCASSEMGRETQYFGPGTRLLVL.

The chain joins TRBV5-1 to TRBJ2-5; D is possibly TRBD1 (6 bases). The CDR3 consists of 14 residues. The V and J ends lost 4 bases and 4 bases respectively, with 14 bases between them. Germline V CDR1 and CDR2: SGHRS, YFSETQ. CDR3 bases: TGCGCCAGCAGCACAACACAGGGAAGAGAGACCCAGTACTTC. This encodes CASSTTQGRETQYF.

The chain carries TRBV9 and TRBJ2-2; TRBD2 aligns across 7 bases. Looked up from germline, CDR1 is SGDLS and CDR2 is YYNGEE. This CDR3 spans 16 amino acids. Trimming took 4 bases from V and 5 from J; bases not matched to a gene: 11. The CDR3 protein is CASSSRLAPLTGELFF. The CDR3 bases are TGTGCCAGCAGCTCAAGACTAGCACCCCTAACCGGGGAGCTGTTTTTT.

This rearrangement joins TRBV29-1 to TRBJ2-1, with D possibly TRBD2 on 5 matching bases. This CDR3 spans 12 amino acids. From germline, CDR1 is SQVTM and CDR2 ANQGSEA. The V end was cut by 6 bases, the J end by 9 bases, with 15 bases between. The CDR3: CSVERGSSEQFF. CDR3 bases: TGCAGCGTCGAACGGGGTAGCAGTGAGCAGTTCTTC.

The chain has TRBV7-2 and TRBJ2-3; possible D gene TRBD2, 5 bases. The CDR3 is 14 residues long. The germline CDR1 and CDR2 sequences are SGHTA and FQGNSA. V lost 4 bases and J 8 bases, leaving 16 bases between the germline ends. The CDR3 region has the DNA TGTGCCAGCAGCTCCAGGACTCCCGAGGCTACGCAGTATTTT. Encoded protein: CASSSRTPEATQYF.

The V call is TRBV5-1, the J call TRBJ2-3, with 8 bases lining up with TRBD2. The CDR3 has 16 amino acids. After removal of 0 bases from V and 4 bases from J, the junction contained 7 bases not matched to a gene. Germline-derived CDR1 and CDR2 are SGHRS and YFSETQ. The CDR3: CASSLEPSGSPDTQYF. In nucleotides, the CDR3 is TGCGCCAGCAGCTTGGAGCCTAGCGGGTCACCAGATACGCAGTATTTT.

The chain carries TRBV18 and TRBJ2-3; TRBD1 matches 7 bases. Germline trimming cut 2 bases from V and 0 bases from J; bases unmatched to any gene: 5. The CDR3 has 16 amino acids. Germline V gives CDR1 KGHSH, CDR2 LQKENI. The CDR3 loop is CASSPFGTASTDTQYF. In DNA form, the CDR3 reads TGTGCCAGCTCACCATTTGGGACAGCCAGCACAGATACGCAGTATTTT. The full variable domain, its missing parts supplied by reference TRBV18 and TRBJ2-3, is NAGVMQNPRHLVRRRGQEARLRCSPMKGHSHVYWYRQLPEEGLKFMVYLQKENIIDESGMPKERFSAEFPKEGPSILRIQQVVRGDSAAYFCASSPFGTASTDTQYFGPGTRLTVL.

This rearrangement joins TRBV18 to TRBJ2-3, with 15 bases lining up with TRBD2. The CDR3 loop spans 18 amino acids. Germline values: CDR1 KGHSH, CDR2 LQKENI. With V trimmed by 6 bases and J by 8 bases, 15 bases remained unmatched. CDR3 amino acids: CASSPGLAGGPSASTQYF. In DNA form, the CDR3 reads TGTGCCAGCTCTCCCGGACTAGCGGGAGGGCCCTCGGCGAGTACGCAGTATTTT.

The V and J genes are TRBV25-1 and TRBJ1-4, with D uncertain. The CDR3 runs to 12 residues. The V gene lost 10 bases and the J gene lost 10 bases, with 16 bases spanning the gap. CDR1 MGHDK and CDR2 SYGVNS come from the germline V gene. CDR3 sequence (DNA): TGTGCCACCGCGAAGGATATGGGAAAACTGTTTTTT. The encoded protein is CATAKDMGKLFF.

The chain has TRBV5-4 and TRBJ1-1; TRBD1 matches at 10 bases. Germline loops: CDR1 SGHNT, CDR2 YYREEE (reference sequence). Unmatched junction bases numbered 9, after V lost 7 bases and J lost 0 bases. This CDR3 contains 16 residues. The CDR3, as DNA: TGTGCCAGCTTACGGACAGGGGGGCGGATGAACACTGAAGCTTTCTTT. Translated: CASLRTGGRMNTEAFF. Full variable domain (rest looked up from reference TRBV5-4 and TRBJ1-1): ETGVTQSPTHLIKTRGQQVTLRCSSQSGHNTVSWYQQALGQGPQFIFQYYREEENGRGNFPPRFSGLQFPNYSSELNVNALELDDSALYLCASLRTGGRMNTEAFFGQGTRLTVV.

V gene TRBV9 combines with J gene TRBJ1-1, with no clear D. V lost 2 bases to trimming and J lost 2 bases, with 13 bases between them. The CDR3 contains 15 residues. Per germline, CDR1 SGDLS and CDR2 YYNGEE. This CDR3 is CASSVGLLGNTEAFF. In DNA form, the CDR3 reads TGTGCCAGCAGCGTTGGACTTCTCGGCAACACTGAAGCTTTCTTT. The complete variable domain, with remaining parts taken from reference TRBV9 and TRBJ1-1, reads DSGVTQTPKHLITATGQRVTLRCSPRSGDLSVYWYQQSLDQGLQFLIQYYNGEERAKGNILERFSAQQFPDLHSELNLSSLELGDSALYFCASSVGLLGNTEAFFGQGTRLTVV.

This sequence joins TRBV5-4 and TRBJ2-3; D gene unclear. V lost 0 bases to trimming and J lost 5 bases, with 7 bases between them. The CDR3 has 13 residues. Per the germline V gene, CDR1 is SGHNT and CDR2 is YYREEE (reference sequence). The chain's CDR3 is CASSLGRKDTQYF. The CDR3 bases are TGTGCCAGCAGCTTGGGCAGAAAAGATACGCAGTATTTT.

This chain links TRBV7-8 with TRBJ1-5, with TRBD1 identical over 8 bases. The CDR3 is 15 residues long. Germline loops: CDR1 SGHVS, CDR2 FQNEAQ. The trim removed 5 bases at V and 0 bases at J, leaving 3 bases unmatched. The CDR3 spells CASSKGQGSNQPQHF. CDR3 sequence (DNA): TGTGCCAGCAGCAAAGGACAGGGTAGCAATCAGCCCCAGCATTTT.

The chain links TRBV7-2 to TRBJ2-5, with 10 bases matching TRBD2. The CDR3 runs to 15 residues. Germline V CDR1 and CDR2: SGHTA, FQGNSA. Trimming at V came to 5 bases and at J to 6 bases, leaving 9 bases not matched to a gene. Here the CDR3 DNA reads TGTGCCAGCAGCCCTAGCGGGAGTGGTACCAAGACCCAGTACTTC. This sequence encodes CASSPSGSGTKTQYF.

The chain has TRBV6-6 and TRBJ2-6; no firm D call. The CDR3 extends over 15 amino acids. CDR1 MNHNY and CDR2 SVGAGI come from the germline V gene (reference sequence). V lost 4 bases, J lost 0 bases, and 7 bases lay in between. The CDR3 loop reads CASSLDRSGANVLTF. In DNA, the CDR3 is TGTGCCAGCAGTTTAGACCGCTCTGGGGCCAACGTCCTGACTTTC.

The V gene is TRBV27, the J gene TRBJ2-7, with D perhaps TRBD1 or TRBD2 (5 bases each). The CDR3 extends over 12 amino acids. Germline CDR1 MNHEY, CDR2 SMNVEV (reference sequence). V dropped 3 bases and J dropped 6 bases, with 9 bases sitting between them. Here the CDR3 reads CASSFGGREQYF. In DNA form, the CDR3 reads TGTGCCAGCAGTTTTGGGGGTCGCGAGCAGTACTTC.

The chain uses TRBV6-6 and TRBJ1-1, with D possibly matching TRBD1 (5 bases). Germline assignment: CDR1 MNHNY and CDR2 SVGAGI (reference sequence). The CDR3 sequence is 14 residues long. V was shortened by 6 bases and J by 0 bases, with 11 bases between the two germline ends. The CDR3 nucleotides are TGTGCCAGCAGCCTATGGGGGTTGAACACTGAAGCTTTCTTT. The encoded protein is CASSLWGLNTEAFF.

The genes are TRBV18 and TRBJ2-5, with no clear D. The CDR3 sequence is 12 residues long. In germline, CDR1 is KGHSH, CDR2 LQKENI. Trimming removed 0 bases at V and 5 bases at J, with 4 bases between. CDR3 nucleotides: TGTGCCAGCTCACCACCGTGGGAGACCCAGTACTTC. It translates to CASSPPWETQYF.

The V call is TRBV6-6, the J call TRBJ1-2; no clear D. The length of the CDR3 is 13 residues. Germline values: CDR1 MNHNY, CDR2 SVGAGI (reference sequence). Trimming left V 5 bases short and J 2 bases short, with 9 bases between. CDR3 protein: CASSNDKNYGYTF. CDR3 bases: TGTGCCAGCAGTAACGACAAGAACTATGGCTACACCTTC.

This clone was seen just once. This sequence joins TRBV4-1 and TRBJ2-7, with a possible D match to TRBD1 (6 bases). V lost 0 bases and J 2 bases, leaving 20 bases between the germline ends. Germline V gene sequence: CDR1 MGHRA, CDR2 YSYEKL. This CDR3 has 18 residues. For the CDR3, the DNA is TGCGCCAGCAGCCAAGATCTCGGGTTAGGGGGAAGGGCCTACGAGCAGTACTTC. Translation: CASSQDLGLGGRAYEQYF.

The rearrangement joins TRBV5-4 to TRBJ2-1; 9 positions match TRBD1. From germline, CDR1 is SGHNT and CDR2 YYREEE (reference sequence). CDR3 length equals 14 residues. V lost 4 bases to trimming and J lost 7 bases; unmatched junction nucleotides: 6. The CDR3 sequence: CASSQGQGRNEQFF. CDR3 in DNA: TGTGCCAGCAGCCAGGGACAGGGAAGGAATGAGCAGTTCTTC.

The V gene is TRBV11-2, the J gene TRBJ2-7; 12 positions match TRBD2. The V and J ends lost 5 bases and 4 bases, in that order; junction bases with no gene match: 6. The CDR3 covers 15 residues. The V gene's germline CDR1 is SGHAT and CDR2 FQNNGV. CDR3 DNA sequence: TGTGCCAGCAGCACGACTAGCGGGAGCATGTACGAGCAGTACTTC. Amino acids: CASSTTSGSMYEQYF.

The chain uses TRBV5-4 and TRBJ2-5; D is possibly TRBD2 (6 bases). This CDR3 contains 15 residues. V was cut by 1 base and J by 1 base, with 11 bases left in between. Germline V gives CDR1 SGHNT, CDR2 YYREEE (reference sequence). In DNA form, the CDR3 reads TGTGCCAGCAGCTTGACAATAGCGGCCCAAGAGACCCAGTACTTC. Encoded protein: CASSLTIAAQETQYF.

V gene TRBV7-9 combines with J gene TRBJ2-5; D is ambiguous. CDR3 length: 16 amino acids. V lost 3 bases and J 1 base, leaving 15 bases between the germline ends. Germline CDR1 is SEHNR and CDR2 is FQNEAQ (reference sequence). The CDR3 loop is CASSLGNRVGQETQYF. In nucleotides, the CDR3 is TGTGCCAGCAGCTTGGGGAACCGGGTCGGCCAAGAGACCCAGTACTTC.